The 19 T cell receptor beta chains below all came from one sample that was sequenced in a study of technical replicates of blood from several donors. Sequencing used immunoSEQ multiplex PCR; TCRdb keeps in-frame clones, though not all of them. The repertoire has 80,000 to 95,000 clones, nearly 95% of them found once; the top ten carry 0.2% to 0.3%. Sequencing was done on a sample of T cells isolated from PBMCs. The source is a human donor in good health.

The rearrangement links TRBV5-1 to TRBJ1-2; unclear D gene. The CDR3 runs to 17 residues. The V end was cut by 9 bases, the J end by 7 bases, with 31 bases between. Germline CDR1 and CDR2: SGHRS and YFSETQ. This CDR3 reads CATTPRGWEGELAGYTF. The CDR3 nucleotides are TGCGCCACCACACCCCGGGGATGGGAAGGTGAATTAGCTGGCTACACCTTC.

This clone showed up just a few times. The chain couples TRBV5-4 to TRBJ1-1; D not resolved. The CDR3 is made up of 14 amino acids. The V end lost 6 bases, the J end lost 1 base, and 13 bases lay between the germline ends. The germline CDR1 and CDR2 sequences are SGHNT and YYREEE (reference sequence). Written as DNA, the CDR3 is TGTGCCAGCACGGTTGGGGAGAAGAACACTGAAGCTTTCTTT. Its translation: CASTVGEKNTEAFF.

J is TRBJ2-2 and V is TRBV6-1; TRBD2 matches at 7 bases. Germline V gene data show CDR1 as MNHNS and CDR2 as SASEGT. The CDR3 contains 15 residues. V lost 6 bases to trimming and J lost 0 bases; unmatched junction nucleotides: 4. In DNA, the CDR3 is TGTGCCAGCAGGGGGGGGACTGCGAACACCGGGGAGCTGTTTTTT. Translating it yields CASRGGTANTGELFF.

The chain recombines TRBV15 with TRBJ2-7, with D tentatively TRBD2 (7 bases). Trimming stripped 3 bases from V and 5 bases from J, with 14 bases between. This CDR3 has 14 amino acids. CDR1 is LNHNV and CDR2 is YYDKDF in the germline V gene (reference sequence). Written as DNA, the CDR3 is TGTGCCACCAGCAGTAGGGGGGGGCCAAACGAGCAGTACTTC. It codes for CATSSRGGPNEQYF.

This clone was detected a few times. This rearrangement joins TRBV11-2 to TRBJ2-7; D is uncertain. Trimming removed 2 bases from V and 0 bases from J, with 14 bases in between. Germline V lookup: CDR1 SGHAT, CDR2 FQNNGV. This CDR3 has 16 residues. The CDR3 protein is CASSLNGYLRSYEQYF. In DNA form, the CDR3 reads TGTGCCAGCAGCTTAAACGGGTACCTACGCTCCTACGAGCAGTACTTC.

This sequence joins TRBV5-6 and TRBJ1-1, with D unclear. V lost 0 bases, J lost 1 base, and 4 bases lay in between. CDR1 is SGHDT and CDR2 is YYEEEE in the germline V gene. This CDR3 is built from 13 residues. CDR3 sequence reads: CASSLGGNTEAFF. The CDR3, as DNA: TGTGCCAGCAGCTTGGGCGGGAACACTGAAGCTTTCTTT. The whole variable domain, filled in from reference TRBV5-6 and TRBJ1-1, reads DAGVTQSPTHLIKTRGQQVTLRCSPKSGHDTVSWYQQALGQGPQFIFQYYEEEERQRGNFPDRFSGHQFPNYSSELNVNALLLGDSALYLCASSLGGNTEAFFGQGTRLTVV.

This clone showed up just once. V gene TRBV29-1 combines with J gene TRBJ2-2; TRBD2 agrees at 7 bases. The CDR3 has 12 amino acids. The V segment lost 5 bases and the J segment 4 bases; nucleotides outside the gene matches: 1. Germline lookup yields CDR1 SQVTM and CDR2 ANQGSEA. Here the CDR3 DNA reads TGCAGCGTTTTAGCGGGCACCGGGGAGCTGTTTTTT. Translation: CSVLAGTGELFF.

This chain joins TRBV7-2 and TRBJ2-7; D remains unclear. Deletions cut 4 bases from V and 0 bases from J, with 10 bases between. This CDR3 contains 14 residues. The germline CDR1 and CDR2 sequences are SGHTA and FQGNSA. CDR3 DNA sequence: TGTGCCAGCAGCTCCGACACTTTCTCCTACGAGCAGTACTTC. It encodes CASSSDTFSYEQYF. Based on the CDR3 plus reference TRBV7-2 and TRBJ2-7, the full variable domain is GAGVSQSPSNKVTEKGKDVELRCDPISGHTALYWYRQSLGQGLEFLIYFQGNSAPDKSGLPSDRFSAERTGGSVSTLTIQRTQQEDSAVYLCASSSDTFSYEQYFGPGTRLTVT.

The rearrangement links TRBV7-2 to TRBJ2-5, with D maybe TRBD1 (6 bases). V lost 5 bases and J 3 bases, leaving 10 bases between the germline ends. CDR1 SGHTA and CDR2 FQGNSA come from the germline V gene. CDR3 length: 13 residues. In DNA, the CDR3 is TGTGCCAGCAGCCCTGGACAGAAAGAGACCCAGTACTTC. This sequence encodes CASSPGQKETQYF.

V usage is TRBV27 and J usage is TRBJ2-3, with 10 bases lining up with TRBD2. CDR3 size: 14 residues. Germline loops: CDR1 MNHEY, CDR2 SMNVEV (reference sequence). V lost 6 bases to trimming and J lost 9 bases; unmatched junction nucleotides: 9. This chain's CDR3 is CASRSGGAGRTQYF. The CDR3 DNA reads TGTGCCAGCAGAAGCGGGGGGGCAGGGAGAACGCAGTATTTT.

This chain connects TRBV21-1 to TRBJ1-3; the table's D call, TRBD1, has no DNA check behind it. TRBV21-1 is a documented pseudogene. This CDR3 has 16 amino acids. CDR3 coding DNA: TGTGCCAGCAGCAATTCCAGGGGTCGGTCTGGAAACACCATATATTTT. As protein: CASSNSRGRSGNTIYF.

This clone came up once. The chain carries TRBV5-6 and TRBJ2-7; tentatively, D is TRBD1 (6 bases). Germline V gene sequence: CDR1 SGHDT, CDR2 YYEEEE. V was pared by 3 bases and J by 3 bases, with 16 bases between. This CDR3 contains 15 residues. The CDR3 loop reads CASSSAGTPYYEQYF. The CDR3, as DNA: TGTGCCAGCAGCTCCGCCGGGACACCATACTACGAGCAGTACTTC.

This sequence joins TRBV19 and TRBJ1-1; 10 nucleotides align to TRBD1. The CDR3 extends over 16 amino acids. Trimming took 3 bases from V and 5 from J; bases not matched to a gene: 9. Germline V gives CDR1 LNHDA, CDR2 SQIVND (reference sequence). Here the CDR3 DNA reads TGTGCCAGTAGTATTGGGACAGGGGTCGGGGGGACTGAAGCTTTCTTT. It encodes CASSIGTGVGGTEAFF.

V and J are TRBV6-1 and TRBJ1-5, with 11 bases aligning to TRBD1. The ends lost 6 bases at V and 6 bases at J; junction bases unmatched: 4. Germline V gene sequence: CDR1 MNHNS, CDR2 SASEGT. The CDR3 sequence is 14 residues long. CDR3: CASSGQGAGQPQHF. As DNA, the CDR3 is TGTGCCAGCAGCGGACAGGGGGCGGGTCAGCCCCAGCATTTT.

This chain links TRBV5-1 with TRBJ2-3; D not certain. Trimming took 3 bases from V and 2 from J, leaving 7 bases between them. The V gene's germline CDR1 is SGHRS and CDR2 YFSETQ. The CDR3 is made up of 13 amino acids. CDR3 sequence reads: CASSSGATDTQYF. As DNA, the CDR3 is TGCGCCAGCAGCTCGGGTGCCACAGATACGCAGTATTTT.

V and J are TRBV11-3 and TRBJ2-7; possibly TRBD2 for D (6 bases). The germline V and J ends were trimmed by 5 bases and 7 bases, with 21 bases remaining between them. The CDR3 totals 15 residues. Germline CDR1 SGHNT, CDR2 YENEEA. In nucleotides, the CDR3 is TGTGCCAGCAGCCCAGGCGGGGATCGGCTCCCGGAGCAGTACTTC. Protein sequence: CASSPGGDRLPEQYF.

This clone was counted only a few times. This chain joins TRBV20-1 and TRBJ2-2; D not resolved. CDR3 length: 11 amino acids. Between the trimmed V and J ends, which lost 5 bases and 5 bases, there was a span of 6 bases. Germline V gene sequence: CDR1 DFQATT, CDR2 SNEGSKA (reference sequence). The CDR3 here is CSAVETGELFF. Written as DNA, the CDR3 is TGCAGTGCTGTAGAGACCGGGGAGCTGTTTTTT.

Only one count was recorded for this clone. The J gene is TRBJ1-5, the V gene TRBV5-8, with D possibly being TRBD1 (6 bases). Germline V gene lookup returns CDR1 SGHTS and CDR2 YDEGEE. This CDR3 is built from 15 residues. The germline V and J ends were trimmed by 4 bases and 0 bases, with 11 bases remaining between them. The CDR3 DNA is TGTGCCAGCAGCCAGAGGGACATTAGCAATCAGCCCCAGCATTTT. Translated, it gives CASSQRDISNQPQHF.

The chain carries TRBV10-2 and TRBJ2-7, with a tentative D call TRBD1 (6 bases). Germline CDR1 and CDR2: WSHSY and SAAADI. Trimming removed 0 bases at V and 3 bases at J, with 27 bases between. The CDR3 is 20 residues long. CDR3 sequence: CASSESLYYLKDRALYEQYF. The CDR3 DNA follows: TGCGCCAGCAGTGAGTCACTATACTACCTGAAGGACAGAGCCCTCTACGAGCAGTACTTC.